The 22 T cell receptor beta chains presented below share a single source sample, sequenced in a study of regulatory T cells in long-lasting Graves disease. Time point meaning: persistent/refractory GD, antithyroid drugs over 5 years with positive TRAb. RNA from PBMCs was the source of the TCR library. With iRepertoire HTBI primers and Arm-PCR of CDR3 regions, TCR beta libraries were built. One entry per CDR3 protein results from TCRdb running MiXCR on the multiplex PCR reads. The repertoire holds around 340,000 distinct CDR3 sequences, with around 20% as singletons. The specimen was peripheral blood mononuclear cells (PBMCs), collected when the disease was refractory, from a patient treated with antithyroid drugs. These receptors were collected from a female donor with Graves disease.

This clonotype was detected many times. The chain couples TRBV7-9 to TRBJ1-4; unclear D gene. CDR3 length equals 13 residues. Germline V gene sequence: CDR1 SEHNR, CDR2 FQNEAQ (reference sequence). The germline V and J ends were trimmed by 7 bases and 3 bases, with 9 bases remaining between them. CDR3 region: CASTGRANEKLFF. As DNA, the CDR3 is TGTGCCAGCACCGGCAGAGCTAATGAAAAACTGTTTTTT.

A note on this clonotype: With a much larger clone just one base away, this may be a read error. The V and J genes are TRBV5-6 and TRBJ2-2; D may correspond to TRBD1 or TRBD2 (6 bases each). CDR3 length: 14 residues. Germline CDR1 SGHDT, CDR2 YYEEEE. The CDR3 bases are TGTGCCAGCAGCCCGCCCACGGGGGCCGGGGATCTGTTTTTT. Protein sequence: CASSPPTGAGDLFF.

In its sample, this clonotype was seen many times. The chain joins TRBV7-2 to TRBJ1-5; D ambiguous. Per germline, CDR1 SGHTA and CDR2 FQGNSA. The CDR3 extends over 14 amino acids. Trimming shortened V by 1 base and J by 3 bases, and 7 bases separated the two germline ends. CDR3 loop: CASSLGSYNQPQHF. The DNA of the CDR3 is TGTGCCAGCAGCTTAGGTTCCTACAATCAGCCCCAGCATTTT. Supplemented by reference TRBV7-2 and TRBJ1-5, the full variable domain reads GAGVSQSPSNKVTEKGKDVELRCDPISGHTALYWYRQSLGQGLEFLIYFQGNSAPDKSGLPSDRFSAERTGGSVSTLTIQRTQQEDSAVYLCASSLGSYNQPQHFGDGTRLSIL.

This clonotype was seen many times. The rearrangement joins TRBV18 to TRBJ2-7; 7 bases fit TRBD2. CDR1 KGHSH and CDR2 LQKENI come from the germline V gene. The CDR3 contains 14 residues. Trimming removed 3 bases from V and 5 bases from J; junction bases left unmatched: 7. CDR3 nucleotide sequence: TGTGCCAGCTCACCGAGTCTGGCGGGAGACGAGCAGTACTTC. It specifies CASSPSLAGDEQYF.

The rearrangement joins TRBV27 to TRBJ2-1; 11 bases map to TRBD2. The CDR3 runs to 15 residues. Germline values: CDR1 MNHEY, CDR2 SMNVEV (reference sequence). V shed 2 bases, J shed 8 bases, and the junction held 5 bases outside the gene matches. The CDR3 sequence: CASSLAVAGGDEQFF. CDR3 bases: TGTGCCAGCAGTTTAGCGGTAGCGGGAGGGGATGAGCAGTTCTTC.

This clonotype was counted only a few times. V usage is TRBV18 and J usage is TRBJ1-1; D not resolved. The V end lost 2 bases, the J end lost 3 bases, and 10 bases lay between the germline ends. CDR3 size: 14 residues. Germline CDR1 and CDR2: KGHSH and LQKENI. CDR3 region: CASSPSGQYTEAFF. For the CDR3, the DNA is TGTGCCAGCTCACCAAGCGGGCAGTACACTGAAGCTTTCTTT.

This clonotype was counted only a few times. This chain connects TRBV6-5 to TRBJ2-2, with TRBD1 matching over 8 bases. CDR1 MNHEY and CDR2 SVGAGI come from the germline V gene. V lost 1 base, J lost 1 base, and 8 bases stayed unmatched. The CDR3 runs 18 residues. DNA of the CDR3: TGTGCCAGCAGTTACTACCGCAGGGGGCGACTGAACACCGGGGAGCTGTTTTTT. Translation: CASSYYRRGRLNTGELFF.

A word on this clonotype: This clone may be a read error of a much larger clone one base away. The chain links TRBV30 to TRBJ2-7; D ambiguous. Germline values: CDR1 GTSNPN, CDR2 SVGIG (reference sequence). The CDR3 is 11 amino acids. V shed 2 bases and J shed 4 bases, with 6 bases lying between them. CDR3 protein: CAWSMGYEQYF. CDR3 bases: TGTGCCTGGAGTATGGGTTACGAGCAGTACTTC.

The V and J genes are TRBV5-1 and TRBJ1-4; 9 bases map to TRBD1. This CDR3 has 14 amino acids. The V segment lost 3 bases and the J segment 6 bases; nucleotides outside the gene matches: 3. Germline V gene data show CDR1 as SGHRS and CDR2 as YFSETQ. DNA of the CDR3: TGCGCCAGCAGCTCCGGGACAGGGTATGAAAAACTGTTTTTT. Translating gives CASSSGTGYEKLFF. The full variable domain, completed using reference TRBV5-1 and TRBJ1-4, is KAGVTQTPRYLIKTRGQQVTLSCSPISGHRSVSWYQQTPGQGLQFLFEYFSETQRNKGNFPGRFSGRQFSNSRSEMNVSTLELGDSALYLCASSSGTGYEKLFFGSGTQLSVL.

The CDR3 sequence is CANGDTGYNEQFF. CDR3 in DNA: TGTGCCAACGGGGACACAGGATACAATGAGCAGTTCTTC. The chain employs TRBV10-3 and TRBJ2-5; D might be TRBD1 (6 bases). TRBJ2-1 explains the end of the DNA better; the J call may be wrong. Per germline, CDR1 ENHRY and CDR2 SYGVKD. The CDR3 totals 13 residues.

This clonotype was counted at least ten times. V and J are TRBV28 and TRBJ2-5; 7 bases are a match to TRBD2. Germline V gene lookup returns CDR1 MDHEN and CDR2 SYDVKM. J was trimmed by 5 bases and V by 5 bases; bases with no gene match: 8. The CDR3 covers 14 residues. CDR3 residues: CASSTAGVGETQYF. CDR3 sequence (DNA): TGTGCCAGCAGTACCGCGGGGGTTGGGGAGACCCAGTACTTC.

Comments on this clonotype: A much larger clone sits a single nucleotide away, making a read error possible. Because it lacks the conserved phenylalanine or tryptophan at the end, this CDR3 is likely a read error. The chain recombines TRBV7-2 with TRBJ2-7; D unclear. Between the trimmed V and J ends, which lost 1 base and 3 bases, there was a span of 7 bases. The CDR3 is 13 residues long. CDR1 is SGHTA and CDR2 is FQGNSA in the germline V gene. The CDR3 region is CASSLGSRYEQYS. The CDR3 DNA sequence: TGTGCCAGCAGCTTAGGCAGCCGCTACGAGCAGTACTCC.

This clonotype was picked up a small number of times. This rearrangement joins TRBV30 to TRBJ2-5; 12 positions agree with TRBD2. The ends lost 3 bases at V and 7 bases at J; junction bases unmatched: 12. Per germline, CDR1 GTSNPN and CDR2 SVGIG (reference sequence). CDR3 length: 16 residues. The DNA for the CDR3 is TGTGCCTGGAGCTTCCAACTAGCGGGGGGCTGGGGGACCCAGTACTTC. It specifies CAWSFQLAGGWGTQYF.

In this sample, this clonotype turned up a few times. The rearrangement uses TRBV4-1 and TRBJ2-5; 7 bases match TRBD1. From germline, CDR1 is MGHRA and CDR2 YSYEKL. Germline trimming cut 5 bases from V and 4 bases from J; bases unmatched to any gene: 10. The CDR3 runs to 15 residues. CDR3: CASSTNRGKGETQYF. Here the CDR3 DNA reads TGCGCCAGCAGCACAAACAGGGGAAAAGGAGAGACCCAGTACTTC.

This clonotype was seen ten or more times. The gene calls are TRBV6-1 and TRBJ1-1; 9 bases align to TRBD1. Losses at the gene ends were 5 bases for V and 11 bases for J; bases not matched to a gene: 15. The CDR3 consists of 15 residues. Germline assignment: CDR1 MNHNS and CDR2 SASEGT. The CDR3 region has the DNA TGTGCCAGCAGTCCCCCGGGACAGGGTTCCGTCGGGGCTTTCTTT. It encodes CASSPPGQGSVGAFF.

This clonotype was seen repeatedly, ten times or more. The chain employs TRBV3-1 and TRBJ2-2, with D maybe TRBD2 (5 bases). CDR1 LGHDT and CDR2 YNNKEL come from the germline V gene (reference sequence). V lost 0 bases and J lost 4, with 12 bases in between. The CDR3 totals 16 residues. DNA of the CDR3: TGTGCCAGCAGCCAAGACCTCGTGGGGAGCACCGGGGAGCTGTTTTTT. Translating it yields CASSQDLVGSTGELFF.

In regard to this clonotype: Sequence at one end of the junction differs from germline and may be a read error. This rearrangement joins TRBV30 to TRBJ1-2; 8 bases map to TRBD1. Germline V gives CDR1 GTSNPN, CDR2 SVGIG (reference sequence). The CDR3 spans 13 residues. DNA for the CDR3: TGTACCTGGAGCCCGGACAGGGCCCGTGGCTACACCTTC. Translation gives CTWSPDRARGYTF.

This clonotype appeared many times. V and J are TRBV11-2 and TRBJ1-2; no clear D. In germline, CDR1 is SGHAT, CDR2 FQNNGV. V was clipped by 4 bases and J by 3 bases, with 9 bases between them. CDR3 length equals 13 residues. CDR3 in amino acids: CASSSRNYYGYTF. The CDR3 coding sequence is TGTGCCAGCAGCTCCCGGAACTACTATGGCTACACCTTC.

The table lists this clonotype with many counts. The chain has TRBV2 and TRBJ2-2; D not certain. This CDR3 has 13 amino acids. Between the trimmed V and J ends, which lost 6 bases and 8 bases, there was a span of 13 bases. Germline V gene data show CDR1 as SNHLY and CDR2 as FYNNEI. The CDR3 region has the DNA TGTGCCAGCAGAGTCAGTCCCCAAGGGGAGCTGTTTTTT. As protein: CASRVSPQGELFF.

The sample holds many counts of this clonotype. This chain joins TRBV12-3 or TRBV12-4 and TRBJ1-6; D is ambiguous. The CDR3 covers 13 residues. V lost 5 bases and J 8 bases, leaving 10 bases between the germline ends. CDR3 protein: CASSPNLDSPLHF. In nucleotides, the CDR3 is TGTGCCAGCAGTCCGAACCTTGATTCACCCCTCCACTTT.

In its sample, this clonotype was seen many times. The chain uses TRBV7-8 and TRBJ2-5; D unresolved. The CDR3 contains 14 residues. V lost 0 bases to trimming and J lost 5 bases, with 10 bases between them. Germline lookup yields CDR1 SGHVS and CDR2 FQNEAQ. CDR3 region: CASSLAGAKETQYF. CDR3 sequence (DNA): TGTGCCAGCAGCTTAGCCGGCGCCAAGGAGACCCAGTACTTC.

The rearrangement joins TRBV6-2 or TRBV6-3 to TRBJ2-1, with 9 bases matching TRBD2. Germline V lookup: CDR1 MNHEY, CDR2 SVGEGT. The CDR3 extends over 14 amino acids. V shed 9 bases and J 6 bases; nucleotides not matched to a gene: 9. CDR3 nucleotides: TGTGCCAGTGGCGGGCGGGGGGGGGTCAATGAGCAGTTCTTC. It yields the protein CASGGRGGVNEQFF.